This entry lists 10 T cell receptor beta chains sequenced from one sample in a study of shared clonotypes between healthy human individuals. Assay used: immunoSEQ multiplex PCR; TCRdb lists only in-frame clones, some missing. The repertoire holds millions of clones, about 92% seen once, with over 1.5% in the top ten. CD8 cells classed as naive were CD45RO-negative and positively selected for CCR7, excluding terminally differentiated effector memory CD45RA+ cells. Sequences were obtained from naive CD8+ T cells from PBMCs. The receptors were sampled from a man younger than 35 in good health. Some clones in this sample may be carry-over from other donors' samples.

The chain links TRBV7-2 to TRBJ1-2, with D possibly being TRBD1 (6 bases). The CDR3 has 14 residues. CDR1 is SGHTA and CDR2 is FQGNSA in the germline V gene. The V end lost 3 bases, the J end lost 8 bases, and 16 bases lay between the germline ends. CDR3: CASSFGGALEGYTF. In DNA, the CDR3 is TGTGCCAGCAGCTTCGGGGGCGCGTTAGAAGGCTACACCTTC.

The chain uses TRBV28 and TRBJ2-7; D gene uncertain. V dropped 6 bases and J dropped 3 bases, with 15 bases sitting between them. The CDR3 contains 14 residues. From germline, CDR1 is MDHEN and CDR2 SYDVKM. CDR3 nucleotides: TGTGCCAGCAGCCATCCGATCAACAACTACGAGCAGTACTTC. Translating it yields CASSHPINNYEQYF.

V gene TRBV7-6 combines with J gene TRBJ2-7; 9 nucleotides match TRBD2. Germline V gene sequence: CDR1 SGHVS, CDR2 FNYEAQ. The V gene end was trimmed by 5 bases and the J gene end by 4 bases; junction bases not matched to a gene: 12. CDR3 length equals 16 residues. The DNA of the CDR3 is TGTGCCAGCAGCCCTAGCGTGACTAGCGGAACTTACGAGCAGTACTTC. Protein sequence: CASSPSVTSGTYEQYF.

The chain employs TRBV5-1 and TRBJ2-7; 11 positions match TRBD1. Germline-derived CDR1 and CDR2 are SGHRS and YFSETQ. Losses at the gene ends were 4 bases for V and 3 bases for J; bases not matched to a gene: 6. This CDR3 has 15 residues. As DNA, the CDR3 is TGCGCCAGCAGCATCCGAGGGACAGGGGGCTACGAGCAGTACTTC. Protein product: CASSIRGTGGYEQYF.

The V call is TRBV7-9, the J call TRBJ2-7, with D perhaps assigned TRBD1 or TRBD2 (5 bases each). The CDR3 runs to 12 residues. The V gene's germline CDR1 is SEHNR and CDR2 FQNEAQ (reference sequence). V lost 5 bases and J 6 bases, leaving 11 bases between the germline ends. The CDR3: CASSTGRPEQYF. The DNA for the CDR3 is TGTGCCAGCAGCACGGGACGCCCCGAGCAGTACTTC.

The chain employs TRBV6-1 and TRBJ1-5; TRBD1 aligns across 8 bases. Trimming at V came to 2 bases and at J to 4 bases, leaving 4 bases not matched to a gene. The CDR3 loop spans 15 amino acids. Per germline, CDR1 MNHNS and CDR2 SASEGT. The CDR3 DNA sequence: TGTGCCAGCAGTGAATTTCGGACAGGGAATCAGCCCCAGCATTTT. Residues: CASSEFRTGNQPQHF.

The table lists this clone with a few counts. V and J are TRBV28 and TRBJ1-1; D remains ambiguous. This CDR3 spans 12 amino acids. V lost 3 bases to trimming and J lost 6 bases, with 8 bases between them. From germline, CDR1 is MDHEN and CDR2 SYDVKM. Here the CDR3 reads CASSLETSEAFF. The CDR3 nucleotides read TGTGCCAGCAGTTTGGAAACTTCTGAAGCTTTCTTT.

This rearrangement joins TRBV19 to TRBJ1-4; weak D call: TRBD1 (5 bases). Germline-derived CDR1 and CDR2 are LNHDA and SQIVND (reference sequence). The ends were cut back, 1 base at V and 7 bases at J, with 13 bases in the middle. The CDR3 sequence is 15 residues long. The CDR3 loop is CASSIGGGVGEKLFF. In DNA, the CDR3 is TGTGCCAGTAGTATAGGTGGAGGGGTCGGTGAAAAACTGTTTTTT.

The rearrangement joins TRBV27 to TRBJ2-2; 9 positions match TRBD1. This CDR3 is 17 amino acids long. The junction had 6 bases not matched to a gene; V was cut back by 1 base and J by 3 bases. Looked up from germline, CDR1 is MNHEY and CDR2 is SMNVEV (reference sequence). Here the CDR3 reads CASSLLRTGAYTGELFF. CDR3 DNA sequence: TGTGCCAGCAGTTTATTGAGGACAGGGGCCTACACCGGGGAGCTGTTTTTT.

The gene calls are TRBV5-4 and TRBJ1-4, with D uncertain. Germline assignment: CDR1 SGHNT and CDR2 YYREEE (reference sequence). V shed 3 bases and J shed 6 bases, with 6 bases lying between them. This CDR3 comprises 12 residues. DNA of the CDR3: TGTGCCAGCAGCTCCGCCGATGAAAAACTGTTTTTT. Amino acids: CASSSADEKLFF. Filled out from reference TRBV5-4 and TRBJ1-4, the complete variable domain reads ETGVTQSPTHLIKTRGQQVTLRCSSQSGHNTVSWYQQALGQGPQFIFQYYREEENGRGNFPPRFSGLQFPNYSSELNVNALELDDSALYLCASSSADEKLFFGSGTQLSVL.